This T cell receptor (beta chain) was sequenced in a study of tissue T cells after allogeneic stem cell transplantation. Broader study findings: Only a limited share of tissue TCRs appeared in blood or spleen.

Time point denoted: mouse harvest day 7 after allogeneic transplant. Tail vein injection delivered 10^7 T-cell-depleted bone marrow cells and 10^6 splenic CD5+ T cells. This mouse GVHD model was MHC-mismatched B6 to BALB/c, profiled day 7 or 14. Libraries were prepared by immunoSEQ multiplex PCR; TCRdb keeps only in-frame clonotypes and omits some of them. Counted here are around 7,000 clones, over 40% occurring once; the ten biggest clones make up around 7.5%. This clone was seen more than once but under ten times. Its cognate antigen is unknown. Mouse germline and gene names are used. The read terminates 1 residue ahead of where the CDR3 ends, so the germline J gene completes it. Germline-derived CDR1 and CDR2 are SGHLS and HYDKME. The CDR3 has 14 residues. Trimming removed 2 bases at V and 0 bases at J, with 9 bases between.

The source is a female BALB/c mouse given C57BL/6 T cells with graft-versus-host disease after an allogeneic hematopoietic cell transplant. The gene calls are TRBV12-2 and TRBJ1-2; D may be TRBD1 (5 bases). The sequenced sample was lymph node tissue. CDR3 bases read: TGTGCCAGCTCTCCCCAGGGTTCAAACTCCGACTACACC. It encodes CASSPQGSNSDYT. The CDR3 reads in full as CASSPQGSNSDYTF.